Below, one T cell receptor (beta chain) is given with its context. Its specificity is not known. Following extraction, RNA underwent reverse transcription to cDNA, which served as the sequencing template. Method: immunoSEQ multiplex PCR; TCRdb's copy keeps in-frame clones and lacks some. The sample holds 200,000 or so clones; more than 45% are singletons and the top ten take 5.5%. Specified treatment: oral pan-JAK inhibitor, 5-10 mg twice daily. Individuals with alopecia areata gave both lesional scalp punch biopsies and peripheral blood for collection. This specimen comes from a study of CD8+ T cells in alopecia areata. General observations from the study: Lesional scalp, notably in alopecia totalis/universalis, had clonality above that of normal scalp. Administration of tofacitinib significantly diminished scalp clonality and expanded CD8+ clones within the top 100.

The germline gives CDR1 SGHRS, CDR2 YFSETQ. V shed 4 bases and J 1 base; nucleotides not matched to a gene: 9. CDR3 length equals 17 residues. The TCR sequence derives from a human donor with alopecia areata. The gene calls are TRBV5-1 and TRBJ1-3, with 9 bases that match TRBD1. Here the sequenced sample was CD4+ T cells sorted from blood, taken at week 24, from a patient treated with tofacitinib. As DNA, the CDR3 is TGCGCCAGCAGCGAACGGGGACAGGGAGGTTCTGGAAACACCATATATTTT. It translates to CASSERGQGGSGNTIYF.